This T cell receptor beta chain was sequenced in a study of PD-L1 blockade in urothelial cancer (dated by TCRdb to the late 2010s). The study in broad terms: All patients started therapy in the mid-2010s and received atezolizumab 1,200 mg intravenously every 3 weeks. About nine tenths of the roughly 29 patients were identified as males with urothelial cancer of bladder origin, and a prior smoking history was reported by 18 of 29 patients. An ECOG performance status of 0 or 1 was recorded for the patients, and 0 to 3 prior chemotherapy regimens had been received by the patients. Blood samples were analyzed at 3 weeks after treatment start (second dose) and at 6 weeks after treatment start. A median of 141,255 T cells and approximately 83,000 unique TCRs was obtained from blood samples, and a median clonality of roughly 0.08 was observed. An exploratory multi-omic analysis was conducted of the somatic, immune and clinical correlates of response to PD-L1 blockade with atezolizumab in urothelial cancer. TCR sequencing covered pretreatment tumor samples and matched, serially collected peripheral blood taken before and after atezolizumab treatment. Progression-free survival longer than 6 months counted as durable clinical benefit, and TCR features were additionally tested against both progression-free and overall survival. In the same patients, pretreatment tumors underwent whole exome sequencing and RNA sequencing in addition to TCR sequencing. Durable clinical benefit was achieved by nine patients and was not achieved by 20 patients. Pretreatment blood TCR-seq was available for about 27 patients, at least one posttreatment blood collection was obtained for around 25 patients, and tumor TCR-seq was available for around 25 patients.

A total of under 30 patients with locally advanced or metastatic urothelial carcinoma, treated at Memorial Sloan Kettering on a trial protocol, made up the cohort. Peripheral blood mononuclear cells were collected pretreatment and during treatment, with between 1 and 8 total time points obtained per patient. The Qiagen DNeasy Blood extraction kit was used to purify genomic DNA from total PBMCs and tumor samples. Collected pretreatment and during treatment, PBMCs were isolated and stored as previously described. In regard to this clone: Its cognate antigen has yet to be identified. Base qualities are missing; no much larger clone stands one base away.

The paper as a whole reports these results and caveats: Among patients with durable benefit, tumor-associated TCR clones showed greater expansion in peripheral blood 3 weeks after treatment started (n ≈ 21, p = 0.022). A pretreatment peripheral blood TCR clonality below the median was linked to improved progression-free and overall survival. Because the sample size was small (n of about 30) and many exploratory analyses were performed, the results are intended to be hypothesis-generating.

Synthetic TCR analog templates were spiked into each PCR so that absolute template abundance could be estimated from read counts. The immunoSEQ assay used bias-controlled V and J gene primers to amplify TCRbeta CDR3 regions from genomic DNA. Sequencing of rearranged TCRbeta segments was performed at approximately 20X coverage. The authors processed their data as follows. Sequencing errors were corrected by clustering and CDR3s were annotated against IMGT to assign V, D and J genes. Downstream analyses used only productive TCRbeta rearrangements, leaving out any out-of-frame or stop-codon sequences. Clonality was calculated as one minus the Shannon entropy normalized by the log of the number of unique productive sequences. Clones differing between time points or between blood and tumor were identified using Fisher's exact test with Benjamini-Hochberg correction, with an adjusted p below 0.01 applied as the threshold. Drawn from immuneACCESS, this table holds only the in-frame rearrangements with V and J called that TCRdb kept. Clones are partly lost; checked studies trace under half to an unresolved V gene and leave the rest unexplained. Clone size and the V and J calls come from that table; the DNA yielded D and trimming. The sample records about 42,000 clones, around 84% of which are singletons. Of the sample, under 3% is held by the ten largest clones.

The clonotype was recovered from an older man with urothelial cancer. The sample here was PBMCs, taken around atezolizumab (anti-PD-L1) treatment.

The DNA is as follows: TGTGCCAGCAGTTTGAGGGACAGGGGCTACGAGCAGTACTTC. It specifies CASSLRDRGYEQYF. The V gene is TRBV27 and the J gene is TRBJ2-7; TRBD1 lines up with 10 middle nucleotides. The CDR3 runs 14 amino acids, cysteine and phenylalanine included. The DNA shown is the 42-base CDR3, in frame from base 1. The germline V gene (reference sequence) specifies MNHEY as CDR1 and SMNVEV as CDR2. V is cut back by 3 bases and J by 3 bases, with 2 bases in the junction unmatched.